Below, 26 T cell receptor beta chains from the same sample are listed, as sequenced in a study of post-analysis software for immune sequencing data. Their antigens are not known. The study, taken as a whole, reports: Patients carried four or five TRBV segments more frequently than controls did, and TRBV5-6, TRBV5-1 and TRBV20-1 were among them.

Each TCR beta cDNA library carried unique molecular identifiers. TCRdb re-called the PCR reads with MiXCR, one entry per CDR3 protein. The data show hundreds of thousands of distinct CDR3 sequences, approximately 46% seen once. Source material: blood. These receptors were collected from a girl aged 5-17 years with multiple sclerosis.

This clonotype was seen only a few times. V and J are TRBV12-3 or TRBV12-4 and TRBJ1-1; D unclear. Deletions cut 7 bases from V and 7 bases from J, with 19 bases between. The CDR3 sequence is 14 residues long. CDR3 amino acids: CASTVLSGGGEAFF. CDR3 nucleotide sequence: TGTGCCAGCACAGTTTTATCTGGAGGTGGTGAAGCTTTCTTT.

DNA for the CDR3: TGTGCCAGCAGCCCGGGGAGACAGGGGGGAGCCTATGGCTACACCTTC. It is translated as CASSPGRQGGAYGYTF. This chain links TRBV25-1 with TRBJ1-2; TRBD1 agrees at 9 bases. The J segment lost 4 bases and the V segment lost 6 bases, leaving 12 bases of the junction unmatched. The CDR3 loop spans 16 amino acids. Looked up from germline, CDR1 is MGHDK and CDR2 is SYGVNS.

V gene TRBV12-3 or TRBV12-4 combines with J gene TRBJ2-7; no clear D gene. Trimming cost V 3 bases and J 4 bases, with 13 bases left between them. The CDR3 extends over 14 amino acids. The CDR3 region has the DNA TGTGCCAGCAGTTTTCTCATTTTGGGGTACGAGCAGTACTTC. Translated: CASSFLILGYEQYF.

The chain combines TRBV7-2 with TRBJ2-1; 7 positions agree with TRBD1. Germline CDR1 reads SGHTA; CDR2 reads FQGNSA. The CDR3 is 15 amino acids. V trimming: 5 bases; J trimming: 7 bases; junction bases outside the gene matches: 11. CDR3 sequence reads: CASSLRPGGRNEQFF. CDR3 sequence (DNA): TGTGCCAGCAGCCTAAGGCCAGGGGGACGGAATGAGCAGTTCTTC. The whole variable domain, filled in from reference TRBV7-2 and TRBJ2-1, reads GAGVSQSPSNKVTEKGKDVELRCDPISGHTALYWYRQSLGQGLEFLIYFQGNSAPDKSGLPSDRFSAERTGGSVSTLTIQRTQQEDSAVYLCASSLRPGGRNEQFFGPGTRLTVL.

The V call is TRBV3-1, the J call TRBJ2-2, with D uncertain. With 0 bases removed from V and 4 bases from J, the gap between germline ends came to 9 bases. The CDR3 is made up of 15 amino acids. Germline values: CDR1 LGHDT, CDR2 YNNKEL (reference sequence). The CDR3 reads CASSQDGRGTGELFF. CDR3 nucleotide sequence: TGTGCCAGCAGCCAAGATGGAAGAGGCACCGGGGAGCTGTTTTTT.

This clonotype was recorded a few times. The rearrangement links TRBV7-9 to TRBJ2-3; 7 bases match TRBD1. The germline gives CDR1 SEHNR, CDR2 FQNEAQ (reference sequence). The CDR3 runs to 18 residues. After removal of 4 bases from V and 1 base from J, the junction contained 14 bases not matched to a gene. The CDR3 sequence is CASSSTNSRTGGTDTQYF. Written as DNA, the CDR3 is TGTGCCAGCAGCTCTACGAACTCCAGGACAGGCGGCACAGATACGCAGTATTTT.

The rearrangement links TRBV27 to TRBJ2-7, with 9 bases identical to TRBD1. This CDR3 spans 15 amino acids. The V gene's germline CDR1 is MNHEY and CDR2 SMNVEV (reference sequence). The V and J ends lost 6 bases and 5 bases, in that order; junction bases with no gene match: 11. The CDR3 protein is CASSFSGTGINEQYF. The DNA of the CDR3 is TGTGCCAGCAGCTTCTCCGGGACAGGGATCAACGAGCAGTACTTC.

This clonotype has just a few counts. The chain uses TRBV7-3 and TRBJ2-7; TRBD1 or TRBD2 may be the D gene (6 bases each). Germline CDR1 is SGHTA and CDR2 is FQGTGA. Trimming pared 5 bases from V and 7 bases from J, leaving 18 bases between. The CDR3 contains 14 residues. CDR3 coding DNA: TGTGCCAGCAGCCCCCACGGGGGCATAGGGGAGCAGTACTTC. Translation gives CASSPHGGIGEQYF.

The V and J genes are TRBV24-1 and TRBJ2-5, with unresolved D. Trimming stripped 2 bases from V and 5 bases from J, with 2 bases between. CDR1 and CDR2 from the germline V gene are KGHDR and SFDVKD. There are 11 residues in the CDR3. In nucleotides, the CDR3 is TGTGCCACCAGTGATTCGGAGACCCAGTACTTC. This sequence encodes CATSDSETQYF.

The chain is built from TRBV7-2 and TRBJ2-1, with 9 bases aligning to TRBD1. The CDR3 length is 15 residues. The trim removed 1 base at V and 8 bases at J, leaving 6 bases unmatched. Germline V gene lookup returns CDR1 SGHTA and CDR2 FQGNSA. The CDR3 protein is CASSLVGQGTYEQFF. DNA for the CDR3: TGTGCCAGCAGCTTAGTGGGACAGGGCACCTATGAGCAGTTCTTC.

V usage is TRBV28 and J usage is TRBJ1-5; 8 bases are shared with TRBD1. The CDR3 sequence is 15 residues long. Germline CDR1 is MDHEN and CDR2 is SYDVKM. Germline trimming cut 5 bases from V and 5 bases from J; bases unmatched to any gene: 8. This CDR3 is CASSPPTGADQPQHF. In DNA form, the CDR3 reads TGTGCCAGCAGTCCCCCGACAGGGGCAGATCAGCCCCAGCATTTT.

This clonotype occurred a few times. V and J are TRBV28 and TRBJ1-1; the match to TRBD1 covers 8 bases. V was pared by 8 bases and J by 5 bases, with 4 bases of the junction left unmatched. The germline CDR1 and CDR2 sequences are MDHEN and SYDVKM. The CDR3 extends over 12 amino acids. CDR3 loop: CASDRGGTEAFF. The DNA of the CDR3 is TGTGCCAGCGACAGGGGTGGGACTGAAGCTTTCTTT.

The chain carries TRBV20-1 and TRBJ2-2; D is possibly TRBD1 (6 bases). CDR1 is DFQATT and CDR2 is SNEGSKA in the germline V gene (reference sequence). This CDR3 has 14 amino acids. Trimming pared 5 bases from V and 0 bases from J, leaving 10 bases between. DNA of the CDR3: TGCAGTGCTTGGACAGTTCCGAACACCGGGGAGCTGTTTTTT. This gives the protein CSAWTVPNTGELFF.

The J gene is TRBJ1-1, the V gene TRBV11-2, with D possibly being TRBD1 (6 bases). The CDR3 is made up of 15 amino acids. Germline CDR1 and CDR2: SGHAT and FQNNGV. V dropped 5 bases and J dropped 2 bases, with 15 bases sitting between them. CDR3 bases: TGTGCCAGCAGCCAGAATGGACAGATCAACACTGAAGCTTTCTTT. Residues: CASSQNGQINTEAFF.

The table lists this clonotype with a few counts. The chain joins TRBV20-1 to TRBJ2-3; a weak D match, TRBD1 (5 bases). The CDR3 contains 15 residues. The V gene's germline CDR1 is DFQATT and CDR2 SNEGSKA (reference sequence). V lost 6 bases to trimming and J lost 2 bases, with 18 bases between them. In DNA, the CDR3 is TGCAGTGCCATTCCTAGAGACAGCGTCACAGATACGCAGTATTTT. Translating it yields CSAIPRDSVTDTQYF.

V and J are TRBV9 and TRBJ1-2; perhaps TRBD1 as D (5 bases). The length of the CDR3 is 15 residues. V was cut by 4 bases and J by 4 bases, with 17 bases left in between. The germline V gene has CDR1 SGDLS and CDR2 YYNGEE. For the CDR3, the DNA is TGTGCCAGCAGCCCCCGAACTGACAGCCTCTATGGCTACACCTTC. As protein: CASSPRTDSLYGYTF.

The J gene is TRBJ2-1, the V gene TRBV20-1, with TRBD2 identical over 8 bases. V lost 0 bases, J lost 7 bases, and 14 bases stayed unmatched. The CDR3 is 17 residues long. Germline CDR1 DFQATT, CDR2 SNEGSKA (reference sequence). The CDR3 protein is CSARDLGRAGEWNEQFF. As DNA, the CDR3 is TGCAGTGCTAGAGACCTGGGACGAGCGGGAGAATGGAATGAGCAGTTCTTC.

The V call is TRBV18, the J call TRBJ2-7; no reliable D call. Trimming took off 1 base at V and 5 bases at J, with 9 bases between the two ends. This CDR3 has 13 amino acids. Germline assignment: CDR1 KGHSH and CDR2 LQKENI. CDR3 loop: CASSPQSFDEQYF. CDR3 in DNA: TGTGCCAGCTCACCACAAAGCTTCGACGAGCAGTACTTC.

The CDR3 DNA sequence: TGTGCCAGCAGCCCTAACCTCGACAGGGGAGAGACCCAGTACTTC. It encodes CASSPNLDRGETQYF. The chain joins TRBV7-2 to TRBJ2-5; 8 positions match TRBD1. Trimming at V came to 5 bases and at J to 4 bases, leaving 9 bases not matched to a gene. The V gene's germline CDR1 is SGHTA and CDR2 FQGNSA. The CDR3 is made up of 15 amino acids.

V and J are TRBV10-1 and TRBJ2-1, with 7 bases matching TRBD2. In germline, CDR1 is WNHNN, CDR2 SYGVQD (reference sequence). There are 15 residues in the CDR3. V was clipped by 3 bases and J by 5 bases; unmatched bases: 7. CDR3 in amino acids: CASSESGRNHNEQFF. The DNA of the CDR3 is TGCGCCAGCAGTGAATCCGGGAGGAACCACAATGAGCAGTTCTTC.

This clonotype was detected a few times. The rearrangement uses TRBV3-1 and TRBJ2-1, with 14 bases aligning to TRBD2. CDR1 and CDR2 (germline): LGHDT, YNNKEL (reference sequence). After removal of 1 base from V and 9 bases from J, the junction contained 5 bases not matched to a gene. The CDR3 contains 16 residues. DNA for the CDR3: TGTGCCAGCAGCCAAGTCGGACTAGCGGGAGGAAGTGAGCAGTTCTTC. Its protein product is CASSQVGLAGGSEQFF.

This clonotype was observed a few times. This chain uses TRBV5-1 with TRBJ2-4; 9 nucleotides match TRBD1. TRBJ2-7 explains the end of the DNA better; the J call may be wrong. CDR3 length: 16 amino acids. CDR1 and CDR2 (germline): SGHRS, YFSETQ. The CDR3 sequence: CASSSNGGTGIYEQYF. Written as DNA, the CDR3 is TGCGCCAGCAGCTCTAATGGCGGGACAGGGATCTACGAGCAGTACTTC.

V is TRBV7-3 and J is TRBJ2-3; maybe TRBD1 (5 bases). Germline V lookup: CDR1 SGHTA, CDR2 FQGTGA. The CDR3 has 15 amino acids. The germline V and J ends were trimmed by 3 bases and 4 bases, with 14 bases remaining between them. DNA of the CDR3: TGTGCCAGCAGCTTTTCCCAGGGCATCCCAGATACGCAGTATTTT. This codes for CASSFSQGIPDTQYF. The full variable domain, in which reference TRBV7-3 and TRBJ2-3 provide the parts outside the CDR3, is GAGVSQTPSNKVTEKGKYVELRCDPISGHTALYWYRQSLGQGPEFLIYFQGTGAADDSGLPNDRFFAVRPEGSVSTLKIQRTERGDSAVYLCASSFSQGIPDTQYFGPGTRLTVL.

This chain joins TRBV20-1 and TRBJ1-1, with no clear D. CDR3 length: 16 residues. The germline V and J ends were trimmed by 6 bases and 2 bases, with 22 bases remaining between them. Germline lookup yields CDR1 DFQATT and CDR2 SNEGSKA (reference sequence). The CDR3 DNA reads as TGCAGTGCAAAAACTAGAGTACAGCCGTACAACACTGAAGCTTTCTTT. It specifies CSAKTRVQPYNTEAFF.

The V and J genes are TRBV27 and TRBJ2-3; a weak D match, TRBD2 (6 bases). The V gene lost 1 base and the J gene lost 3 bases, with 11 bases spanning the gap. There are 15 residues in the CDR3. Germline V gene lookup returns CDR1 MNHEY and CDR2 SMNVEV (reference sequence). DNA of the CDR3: TGTGCCAGCAGTTTATACGGGGGTATAACAGATACGCAGTATTTT. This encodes CASSLYGGITDTQYF.

The CDR3: CATSDWNLATDTQYF. As DNA, the CDR3 is TGTGCCACCAGTGATTGGAACCTAGCCACAGATACGCAGTATTTT. The chain links TRBV24-1 to TRBJ2-3, with a tentative D call TRBD2 (5 bases). The germline V gene has CDR1 KGHDR and CDR2 SFDVKD. The CDR3 contains 15 residues. V lost 2 bases and J lost 2, with 10 bases in between.